The entry that follows covers one T cell receptor beta chain sequence. Its antigen remains unidentified. The record originates from a study of human thymus T cells. Findings and limits, study-wide: Apparent skewing of V and J gene usage characterized both thymic and blood repertoires. Related work showed strongly overlapping thymic repertoires across unrelated individuals.

Germline V CDR1 and CDR2: SGHTA, FQGNSA. V lost 5 bases to trimming and J lost 3 bases; unmatched junction nucleotides: 10. The CDR3 is 15 amino acids. The study used thymus tissue resected during corrective heart surgery. Finnish infants who were healthy and having corrective surgery for congenital heart defects made up the donors. The data were produced by immunoSEQ multiplex PCR, yet TCRdb's version contains in-frame clones alone and is incomplete. The sample gives roughly 130,000 clones, approximately 96% of which show up once; 0.024% is in the top ten. The sequenced sample consisted of thymus tissue. The rearrangement uses TRBV7-2 and TRBJ2-7; 7 positions match TRBD1. The TCR was taken from a boy in the first two years of life with a congenital heart defect but otherwise immunologically healthy. The DNA for the CDR3 is TGTGCCAGCAGCCCTCATTCGGGACAGCTCTACGAGCAGTACTTC. This encodes CASSPHSGQLYEQYF.